These T cell receptor beta chains were read from a single sample in a study of blood T cell repertoires in COVID-19. Profiled with immunoSEQ multiplex PCR; TCRdb holds only in-frame clones, not every one. This table holds 300,000 to 400,000 clones, roughly 90% found once. Sequencing input: PBMCs or T cells enriched from blood (not recorded which). Receptors were obtained from a woman between 25 and 40 years old who had recovered from COVID-19. Both conserved end residues are part of each CDR3. A D gene is named only where the DNA matches it firmly. Not every row has a clone size; where given, it reads once, few, many or a size class.

>NA|TRBJ1-6|NA|TRBV6-5
TGTGCCAGCAGCCCCGAAGCGGATGGTTCACCCCTCCACTTT
CASSPEADGSPLHF
>NA|TRBJ1-2|TRBD1|TRBV4-3
TGCGCCAGCAGCCAAGACGGGACAGGGGCAGGGGGCTACACCTTC
CASSQDGTGAGGYTF
>NA|TRBJ1-1|NA|TRBV6-6
TGTGCCAGCAGCCCTCTGGGACTGGATAAGACTGAAGCTTTCTTT
CASSPLGLDKTEAFF
>NA|TRBJ1-4|NA|TRBV2
TGTGCCAGCAGCGTCAGTGAAAAACTGTTTTTT
CASSVSEKLFF
>few|TRBJ1-1|NA|TRBV7-9
TGTGCCAGCAGCTTTAGCACTGAAGCTTTCTTT
CASSFSTEAFF
>NA|TRBJ1-1|NA|TRBV12-3/TRBV12-4
TGTGCCAGCACTAGTTCCCTGAACACTGAAGCTTTCTTT
CASTSSLNTEAFF
>NA|TRBJ2-5|TRBD2|TRBV7-9
TGTGCCAGCAGCTTAGCGACTAGCGGGGGCGCCGGAGAGACCCAGTACTTC
CASSLATSGGAGETQYF
>few|TRBJ1-1|TRBD1|TRBV27
TGTGCCAGCAGTTTCGGGACAGGTTTGAACACTGAAGCTTTCTTT
CASSFGTGLNTEAFF
>NA|TRBJ2-1|NA|TRBV3-1/TRBV3-2
TGTGCCAGCAGCCAGGGGCGAAGCTCCTACAATGAGCAGTTCTTC
CASSQGRSSYNEQFF
>once|TRBJ1-5|NA|TRBV6-5
TGTGCCAGCAGAAGGACAGAGAATCAGCCCCAGCATTTT
CASRRTENQPQHF
>few|TRBJ2-1|TRBD2|TRBV9
TGTGCCAGCAGTACCTCGGCGGGGGGGTATTCCTACAATGAGCAGTTCTTC
CASSTSAGGYSYNEQFF
>NA|TRBJ1-1|NA|TRBV3-1/TRBV3-2
TGTGCCAGCAGCCAAGCCACAGGGCTACTGAACACTGAAGCTTTCTTT
CASSQATGLLNTEAFF
>NA|TRBJ1-1|TRBD1|TRBV29-1
TGCAGCGTTGGACAGGGATGGGGGAACACTGAAGCTTTCTTT
CSVGQGWGNTEAFF
>NA|TRBJ2-7|NA|TRBV6-4
TGTGCCAGCCAGTTGGGGCCCCCAACCTACGAGCAGTACTTC
CASQLGPPTYEQYF
>NA|TRBJ1-6|NA|TRBV9
TGTGCCAGCAGCGTAGGCTCAGGTGGGAATTCACCCCTCCACTTT
CASSVGSGGNSPLHF
>once|TRBJ2-5|TRBD1|TRBV2
TGTGCCATACAGGGGGCTAGGCAAGAGACCCAGTACTTC
CAIQGARQETQYF
>NA|TRBJ1-2|TRBD1|TRBV3-1/TRBV3-2
TGTGCCAGCAGCCAACCGGGACAGGGTGACTATGGCTACACCTTC
CASSQPGQGDYGYTF
>NA|TRBJ2-1|TRBD2|TRBV7-2
TGTGCCAGCAGCGTCGGGACTAGCGGGGGAGATATTTACAATGAGCAGTTCTTC
CASSVGTSGGDIYNEQFF
>NA|TRBJ1-6|TRBD1|TRBV3-1/TRBV3-2
TGTGCCAGCAGCCGAGCCGGGACAGGGAGTCTTCCCCTCCACTTT
CASSRAGTGSLPLHF
>NA|TRBJ1-1|NA|TRBV11-2
TGTGCCAGCAGGACCGCGGGGGGTGTGAACACTGAAGCTTTCTTT
CASRTAGGVNTEAFF
>NA|TRBJ1-6|NA|TRBV6-5
TGTGCCAGCAGTTACTCGGTCCGGGTCTTTGGCTCACCCCTCCACTTT
CASSYSVRVFGSPLHF
>once|TRBJ2-7|TRBD1|TRBV4-3
TGCGCCAGCAGCCAAGATGCCAGGGGGTACTACGAGCAGTACTTC
CASSQDARGYYEQYF
>NA|TRBJ2-3|NA|TRBV2
TGTGCCAGCATTCCCTCAACTAGCACAGATACGCAGTATTTT
CASIPSTSTDTQYF
>NA|TRBJ1-2|TRBD1|TRBV5-6
TGTGCCAGCAGCTTGGGACAGGGAAGCGGCTATGGCTACACCTTC
CASSLGQGSGYGYTF
>few|TRBJ1-2|NA|TRBV28
TGTGCCAGCAGTTTAGGGTCGACGGGGGGCGCGAATGGCTACACCTTC
CASSLGSTGGANGYTF
>NA|TRBJ1-2|NA|TRBV5-1
TGCGCCAGCAGCTTGGATGGAGGGTCCAACTATGGCTACACCTTC
CASSLDGGSNYGYTF
>NA|TRBJ2-1|TRBD1|TRBV11-3
TGTGCCAGCTCCCCCGGGACAGGTAATCAGGATGAGCAGTTCTTC
CASSPGTGNQDEQFF
>NA|TRBJ1-2|TRBD1|TRBV2
TGTGCCAGCAGAGCGGATCAGACAGGGGGTCGGGGCTACACCTTC
CASRADQTGGRGYTF
>NA|TRBJ1-1|NA|TRBV5-1
TGCGCCAGCAGCTTCTCCGGGACAACTCCTGAAGCTTTCTTT
CASSFSGTTPEAFF
>NA|TRBJ2-2|NA|TRBV21-1
TGTGCCAGCAGCAGACGGAGGATAATCACCGGGGAGCTGTTTTTT
CASSRRRIITGELFF
>NA|TRBJ1-6|TRBD1|TRBV30
TGTGCCTGGTTGACAGGGGCCAACTCACCCCTCCACTTT
CAWLTGANSPLHF